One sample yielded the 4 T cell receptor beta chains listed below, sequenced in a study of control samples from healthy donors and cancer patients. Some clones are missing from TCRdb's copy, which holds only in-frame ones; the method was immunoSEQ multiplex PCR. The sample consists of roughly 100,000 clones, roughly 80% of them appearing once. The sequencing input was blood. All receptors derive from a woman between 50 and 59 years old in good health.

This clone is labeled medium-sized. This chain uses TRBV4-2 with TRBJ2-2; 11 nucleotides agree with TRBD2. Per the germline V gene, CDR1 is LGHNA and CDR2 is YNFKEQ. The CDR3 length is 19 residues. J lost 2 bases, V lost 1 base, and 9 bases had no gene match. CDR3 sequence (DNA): TGTGCCAGCAGCCAAGGGGAGGCTAGCGGGGGGCTTAACACCGGGGAGCTGTTTTTT. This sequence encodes CASSQGEASGGLNTGELFF.

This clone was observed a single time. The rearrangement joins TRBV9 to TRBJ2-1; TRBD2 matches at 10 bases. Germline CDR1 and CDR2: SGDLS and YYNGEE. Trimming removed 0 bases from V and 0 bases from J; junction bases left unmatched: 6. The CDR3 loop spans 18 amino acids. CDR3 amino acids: CASSVGLAGGHSYNEQFF. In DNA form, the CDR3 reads TGTGCCAGCAGCGTAGGGTTAGCGGGAGGTCACTCCTACAATGAGCAGTTCTTC.

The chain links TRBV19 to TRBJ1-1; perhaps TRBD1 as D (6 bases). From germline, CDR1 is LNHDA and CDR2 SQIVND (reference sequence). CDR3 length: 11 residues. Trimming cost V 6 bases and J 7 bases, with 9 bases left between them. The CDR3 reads CASRHRVEAFF. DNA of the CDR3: TGTGCCAGTAGACACAGGGTTGAAGCTTTCTTT.

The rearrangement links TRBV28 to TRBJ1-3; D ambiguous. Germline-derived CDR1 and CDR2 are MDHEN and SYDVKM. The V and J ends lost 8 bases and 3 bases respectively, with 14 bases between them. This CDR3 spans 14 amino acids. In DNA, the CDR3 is TGTGCCAGCGCCAACCCGACAATTGGAAACACCATATATTTT. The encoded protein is CASANPTIGNTIYF.